The clone carrying this T cell receptor beta chain was picked up many times. The antigen remains undetermined. The entry originates in a study of beta chain features in type 1 diabetes. Findings and limits, study-wide: Among type 1 diabetes patients, VDJ junctions had fewer insertions and more deletions. Resolution of whether HLA type affects TCRB rearrangement was not achieved here. The naive, central memory and Treg TCRB repertoires showed an apparent similarity that was greater among patients than among healthy donors. In every one of the four CD4+ subsets, TCRB CDR3s were moderately but significantly shorter in Type 1 diabetes patients.

Expressed TCRB transcripts were sequenced, since all the RNA that had been isolated was reverse transcribed. TCRdb's copy holds only in-frame clones and misses some; the assay was immunoSEQ multiplex PCR. The table lists under 150,000 clones, about 7% of them singletons. Germline CDR1 LGHNA, CDR2 YSLEER. This CDR3 region has 14 residues. Trimming shortened V by 4 bases and J by 4 bases, and 13 bases separated the two germline ends. The chain links TRBV4-3 to TRBJ1-2; D unclear. Material for sequencing was central memory CD4+ T cells from blood. The sequence was collected from a woman aged 25 to 45 in good health. The CDR3 DNA is TGCGCCAGCAGCCTCACAGCGGGTGCCTATGGCTACACCTTC. Protein: CASSLTAGAYGYTF.